The source of this TCR beta chain is a study of blood T cell repertoires in COVID-19. Study-wide background: Some COVID-19 samples were acute and others convalescent; all came from the United States, Italy and Spain.

Repertoires were generated with immunoSEQ multiplex PCR, while TCRdb's copy carries only in-frame clones and drops some. The sample has 300,000 to 350,000 clones, around 91% seen once; the top ten hold roughly 4.3%. The CDR3 sequence is 16 residues long. Trimming removed 4 bases from V and 4 bases from J; junction bases left unmatched: 13. CDR1 is SGHNT, CDR2 YYREEE, per germline (reference sequence). All enrollees were about 18 to 95 years old and from 20 to 30 US areas. Participants were placed into cohorts based on the clinical history they reported. The sequence derives from a woman younger than 30 with acute COVID-19. This sequence joins TRBV5-4 and TRBJ2-5; 7 bases agree with TRBD2. Sequencing input: PBMCs or T cells enriched from blood (not recorded which). CDR3 region: CASSPPSAGSVETQYF. CDR3 DNA sequence: TGTGCCAGCAGCCCCCCCTCAGCGGGATCGGTAGAGACCCAGTACTTC.